The present entry profiles one T cell receptor (beta chain) with its context. Its antigen is unidentified. Here immunoSEQ multiplex PCR was the method, and the copy in TCRdb shows in-frame clones only, minus some. The sample gives about 28,000 clones, roughly 80% of which show up once; 0.5% to 0.7% is in the top ten. The germline V gene has CDR1 MDHEN and CDR2 SYDVKM. The V end was cut by 2 bases, the J end by 7 bases, with 18 bases between. CDR3 length equals 15 residues. The data were taken from a study of PD-1 blockade in classical Hodgkin lymphoma. The study, taken as a whole, reports: Sources of repertoire differences remain undefined, possibly disease activity or prior therapy. By C4D1, CD4+ diversity increased significantly, especially in complete responders.

Stated time point: cycle 4 day 1 (C4D1), after more than five weeks of nivolumab. Every patient experienced relapse after autologous stem cell transplantation, and brentuximab vedotin exposure varied. Purification of CD4+ T cells from thawed PBMCs was performed via magnetic negative selection. Best overall response was complete response, partial response or progressive disease in these relapsed/refractory classical Hodgkin lymphoma patients. Material: CD4+ T cells from blood, obtained before the fourth cycle of nivolumab. This chain uses TRBV28 with TRBJ2-7; D possibly uses TRBD1 or TRBD2 (5 bases each). The receptor was isolated from a human donor with classical Hodgkin lymphoma. CDR3 in amino acids: CASSLKRTGLREQYF. CDR3 DNA: TGTGCCAGCAGTTTAAAACGGACGGGGCTTAGGGAGCAGTACTTC.